This TCR beta chain comes out of a study of blood T cell repertoires in COVID-19. On the study more broadly: Italy, Spain and the United States were the sources of the convalescent and acute COVID-19 samples. Sample material is recorded as cDNA or gDNA derived from T cells, B-cell-depleted T cells, or PBMCs.

Source study methods: Amplifying reference gene primers gave estimates of nucleated cell counts. Libraries were prepared by immunoSEQ multiplex PCR; TCRdb keeps only in-frame clonotypes and omits some of them. The D gene and trimming were derived from the DNA, and the V and J assignments and clone size from that table. The table shows some 250,000 clones, with approximately 80% occurring only once. Germline CDR1 SGDLS, CDR2 YYNGEE. V lost 0 bases, J lost 2 bases, and 7 bases lay in between. The CDR3 loop spans 14 amino acids. This receptor was identified in a man aged 35 to 55 with acute or convalescent COVID-19. Sequenced material: peripheral blood. The gene calls are TRBV9 and TRBJ2-3, with D perhaps TRBD2 (5 bases). In DNA form, the CDR3 reads TGTGCCAGCAGCGTAGGGACTGACACAGATACGCAGTATTTT. Amino acid sequence: CASSVGTDTDTQYF.